Below, 3 T cell receptor beta chains from the same sample are listed, as sequenced in a study of T cells expressing NK-cell markers. With the 5' RACE reads reprocessed, TCRdb shows one record per CDR3 protein and no DNA. This table holds fewer than 400,000 distinct CDR3 sequences. The sample was blood T cells: a sorted CD56 or NKG2C T cell subset, CD4+ or CD8+ T cells, or bulk PBMC T cells (not recorded which). The receptors derive from a woman in her fifties or sixties in good health.

The gene calls are TRBV10-2 and TRBJ2-1; TCRdb selects TRBD1, and the lack of DNA leaves this call unchecked. The CDR3 loop spans 17 amino acids. The germline CDR1 and CDR2 sequences are WSHSY and SAAADI. The CDR3 loop is CASRASGTGGTHNEQFF.

The chain has TRBV12-3 or TRBV12-4 and TRBJ2-5; TCRdb lists TRBD1, though no DNA is available to test this call. The CDR3 is 16 amino acids. CDR3 region: CASRSPRPGGEETQYF.

This chain connects TRBV10-3 to TRBJ2-5; checking the TCRdb D call of TRBD1 is not possible without DNA. Looked up from germline, CDR1 is ENHRY and CDR2 is SYGVKD. The CDR3 runs to 15 residues. CDR3 amino acids: CAISERTGGLETQYF.